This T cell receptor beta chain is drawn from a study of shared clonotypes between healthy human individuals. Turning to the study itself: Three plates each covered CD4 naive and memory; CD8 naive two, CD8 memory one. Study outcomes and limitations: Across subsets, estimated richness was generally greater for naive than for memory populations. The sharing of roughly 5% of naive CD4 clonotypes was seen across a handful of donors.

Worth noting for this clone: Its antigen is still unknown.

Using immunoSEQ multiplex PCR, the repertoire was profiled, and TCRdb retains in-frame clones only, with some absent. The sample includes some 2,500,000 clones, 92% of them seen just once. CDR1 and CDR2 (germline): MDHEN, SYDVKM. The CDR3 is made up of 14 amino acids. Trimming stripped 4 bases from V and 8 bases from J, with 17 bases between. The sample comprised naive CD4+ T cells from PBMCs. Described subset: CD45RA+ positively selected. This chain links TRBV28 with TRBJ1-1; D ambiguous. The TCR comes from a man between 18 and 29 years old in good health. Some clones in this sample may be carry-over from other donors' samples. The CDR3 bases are TGTGCCAGCAGTTCCCCGGGAGAGACGGGGGAAGCTTTCTTT. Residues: CASSSPGETGEAFF.